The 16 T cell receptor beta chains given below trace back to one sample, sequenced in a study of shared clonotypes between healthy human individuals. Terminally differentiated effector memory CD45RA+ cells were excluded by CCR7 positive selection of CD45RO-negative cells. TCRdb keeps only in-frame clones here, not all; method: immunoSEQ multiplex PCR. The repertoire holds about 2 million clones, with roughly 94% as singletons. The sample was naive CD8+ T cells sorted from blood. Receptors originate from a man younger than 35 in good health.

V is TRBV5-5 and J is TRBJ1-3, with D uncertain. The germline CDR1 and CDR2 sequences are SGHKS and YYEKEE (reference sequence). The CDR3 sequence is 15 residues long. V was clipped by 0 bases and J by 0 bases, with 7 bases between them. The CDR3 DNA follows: TGTGCCAGCAGCTTGGACGTAAACTCTGGAAACACCATATATTTT. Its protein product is CASSLDVNSGNTIYF.

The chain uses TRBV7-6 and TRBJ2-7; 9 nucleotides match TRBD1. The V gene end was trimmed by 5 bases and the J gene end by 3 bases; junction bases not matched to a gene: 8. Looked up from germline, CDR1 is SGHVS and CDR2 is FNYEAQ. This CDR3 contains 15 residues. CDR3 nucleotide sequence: TGTGCCAGCAGCCTCGGACAGGGGCTATACTACGAGCAGTACTTC. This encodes CASSLGQGLYYEQYF.

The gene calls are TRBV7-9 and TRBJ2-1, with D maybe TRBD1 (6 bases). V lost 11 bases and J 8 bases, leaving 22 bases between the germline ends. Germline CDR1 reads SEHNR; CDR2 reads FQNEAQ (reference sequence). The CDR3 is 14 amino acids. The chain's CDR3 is CASKPQGSYDEQFF. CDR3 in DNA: TGTGCCTCCAAACCCCAGGGGTCGTACGATGAGCAGTTCTTC.

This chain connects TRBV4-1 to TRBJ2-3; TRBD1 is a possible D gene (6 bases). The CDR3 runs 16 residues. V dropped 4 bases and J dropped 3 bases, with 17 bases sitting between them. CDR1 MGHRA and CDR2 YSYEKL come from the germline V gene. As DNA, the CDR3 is TGCGCCAGCAGCCCCAAGGACAGCGGAGGTACAGATACGCAGTATTTT. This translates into CASSPKDSGGTDTQYF.

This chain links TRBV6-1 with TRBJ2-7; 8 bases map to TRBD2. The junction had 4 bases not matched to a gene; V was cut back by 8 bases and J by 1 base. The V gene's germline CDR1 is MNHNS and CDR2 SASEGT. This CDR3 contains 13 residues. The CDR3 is CASGRGGSYEQYF. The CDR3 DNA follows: TGTGCCAGCGGCCGGGGGGGGTCCTACGAGCAGTACTTC.

As DNA, the CDR3 is TGTGCCAGCACAACGACAGAGTTGGTCGAGCAGTACTTC. Its protein is CASTTTELVEQYF. The chain employs TRBV6-1 and TRBJ2-7; weak D call: TRBD1 (5 bases). CDR1 is MNHNS, CDR2 SASEGT, per germline. Trimming shortened V by 7 bases and J by 6 bases, and 16 bases separated the two germline ends. The CDR3 length is 13 residues.

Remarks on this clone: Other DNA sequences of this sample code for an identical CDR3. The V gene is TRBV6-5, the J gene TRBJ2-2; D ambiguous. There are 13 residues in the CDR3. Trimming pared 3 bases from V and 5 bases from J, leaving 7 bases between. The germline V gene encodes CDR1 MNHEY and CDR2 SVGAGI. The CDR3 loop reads CASSYSLTGELFF. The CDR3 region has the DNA TGTGCCAGCAGTTATTCCCTAACCGGGGAGCTGTTTTTT.

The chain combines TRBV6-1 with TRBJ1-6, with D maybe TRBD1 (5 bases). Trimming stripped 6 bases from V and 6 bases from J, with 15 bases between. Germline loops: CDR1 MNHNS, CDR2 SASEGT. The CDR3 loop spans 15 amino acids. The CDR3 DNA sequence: TGTGCCAGCAGAGATAAACCGGGACCTAATTCACCCCTCCACTTT. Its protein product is CASRDKPGPNSPLHF.

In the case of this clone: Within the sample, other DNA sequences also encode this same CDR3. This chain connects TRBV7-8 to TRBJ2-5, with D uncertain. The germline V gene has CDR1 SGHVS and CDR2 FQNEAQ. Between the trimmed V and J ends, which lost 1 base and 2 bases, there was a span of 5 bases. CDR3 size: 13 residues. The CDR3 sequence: CASSLVPQETQYF. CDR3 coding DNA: TGTGCCAGCAGCTTAGTACCACAAGAGACCCAGTACTTC.

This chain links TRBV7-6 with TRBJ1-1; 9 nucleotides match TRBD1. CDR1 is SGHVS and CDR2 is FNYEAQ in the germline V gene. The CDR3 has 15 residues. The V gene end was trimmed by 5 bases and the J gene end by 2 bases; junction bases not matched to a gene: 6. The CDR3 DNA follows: TGTGCCAGCAGCCCCTGGACAGGGGCTAACACTGAAGCTTTCTTT. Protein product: CASSPWTGANTEAFF.

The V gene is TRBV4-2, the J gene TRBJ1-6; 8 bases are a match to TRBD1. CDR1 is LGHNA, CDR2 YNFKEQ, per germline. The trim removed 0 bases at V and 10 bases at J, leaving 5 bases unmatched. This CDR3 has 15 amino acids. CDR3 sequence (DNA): TGTGCCAGCAGCCAAGATACGACAGGGGACTCACCCCTCCACTTT. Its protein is CASSQDTTGDSPLHF.

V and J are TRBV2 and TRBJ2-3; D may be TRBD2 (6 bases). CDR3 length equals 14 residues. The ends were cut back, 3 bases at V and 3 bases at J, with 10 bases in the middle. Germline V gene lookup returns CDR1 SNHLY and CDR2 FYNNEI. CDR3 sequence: CASSEGGETDTQYF. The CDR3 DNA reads TGTGCCAGCAGTGAGGGGGGAGAGACAGATACGCAGTATTTT.

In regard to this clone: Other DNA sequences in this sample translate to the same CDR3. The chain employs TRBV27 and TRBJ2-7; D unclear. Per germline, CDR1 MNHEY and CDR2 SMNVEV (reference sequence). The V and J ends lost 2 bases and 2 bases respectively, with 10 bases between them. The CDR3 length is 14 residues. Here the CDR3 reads CASSLTPQAYEQYF. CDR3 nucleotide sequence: TGTGCCAGCAGTTTAACTCCGCAAGCCTACGAGCAGTACTTC.

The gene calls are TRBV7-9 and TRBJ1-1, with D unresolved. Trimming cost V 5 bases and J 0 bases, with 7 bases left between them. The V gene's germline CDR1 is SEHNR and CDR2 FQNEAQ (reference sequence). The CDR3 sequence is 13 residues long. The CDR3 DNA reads TGTGCCAGCAGCCCCCCAGTGAACACTGAAGCTTTCTTT. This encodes CASSPPVNTEAFF.

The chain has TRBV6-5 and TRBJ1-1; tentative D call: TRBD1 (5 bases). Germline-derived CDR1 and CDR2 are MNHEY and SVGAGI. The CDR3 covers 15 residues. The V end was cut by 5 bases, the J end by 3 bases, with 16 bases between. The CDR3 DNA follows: TGTGCCAGCAGTGTACAGGAGGAAGGACACACTGAAGCTTTCTTT. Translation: CASSVQEEGHTEAFF.

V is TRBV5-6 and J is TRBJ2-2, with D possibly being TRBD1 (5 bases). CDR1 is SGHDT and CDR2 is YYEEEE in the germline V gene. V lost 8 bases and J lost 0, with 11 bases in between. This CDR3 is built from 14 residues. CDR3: CASQGIPNTGELFF. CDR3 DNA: TGTGCCAGTCAGGGCATACCGAACACCGGGGAGCTGTTTTTT.